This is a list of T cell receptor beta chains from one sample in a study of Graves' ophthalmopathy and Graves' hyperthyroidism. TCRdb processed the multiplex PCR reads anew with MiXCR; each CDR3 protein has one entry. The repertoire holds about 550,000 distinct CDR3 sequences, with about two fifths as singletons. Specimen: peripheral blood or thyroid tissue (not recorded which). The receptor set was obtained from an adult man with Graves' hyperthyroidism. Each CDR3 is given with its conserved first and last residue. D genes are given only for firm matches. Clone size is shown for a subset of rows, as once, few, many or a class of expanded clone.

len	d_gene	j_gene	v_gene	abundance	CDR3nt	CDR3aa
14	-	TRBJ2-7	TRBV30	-	TGTGCCTGGATGTATGGTGGGAGTGGGGACGAGCAGTACTTC	CAWMYGGSGDEQYF
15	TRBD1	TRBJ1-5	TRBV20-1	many	TGCAGTGCTAGATTCCGGGACAGGGGTGATCAGCCCCAGCATTTT	CSARFRDRGDQPQHF
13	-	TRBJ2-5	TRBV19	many	TGTGCCAGTAGTATGGCGGGTGGGGAGACCCAGTACTTC	CASSMAGGETQYF
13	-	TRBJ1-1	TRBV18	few	TGTGCCAGCTCACCAGGTATACAGTCTGAAGCTTTCTTT	CASSPGIQSEAFF
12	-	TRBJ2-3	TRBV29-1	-	TGCAGCGTTCGGATTAGTTCCGATACGCAGTATTTT	CSVRISSDTQYF
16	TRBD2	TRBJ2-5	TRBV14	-	TGTGCCAGCAGCCGGTCAGCGGGGGAGAAGCAAGAGACCCAGTACTTC	CASSRSAGEKQETQYF
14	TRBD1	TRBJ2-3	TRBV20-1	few	TGCAGTGCTCGGCCGGGACAGTTCCCAGATACGCAGTATTTT	CSARPGQFPDTQYF
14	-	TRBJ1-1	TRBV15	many	TGTGCCACCAGCAGGGTCCATACGAACACTGAAGCTTTCTTT	CATSRVHTNTEAFF
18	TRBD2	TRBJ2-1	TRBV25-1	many	TGTGCCAGCAGTGAATATGTGGTAGCGGGAGGGCCTTCGAATGAGCAGTTCTTC	CASSEYVVAGGPSNEQFF
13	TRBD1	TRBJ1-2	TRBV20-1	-	TGCAGTGCTAGGCCCCCGACAGGGTCTGGCTACACCTTC	CSARPPTGSGYTF
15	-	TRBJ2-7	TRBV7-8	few	TGTGCCAGCAGCCCGCGGATCAGGGGGGACTACGAGCAGTACTTC	CASSPRIRGDYEQYF
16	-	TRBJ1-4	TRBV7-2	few	TGTGCCAGCAGCTTAGAAGGCAGTCTTCTAGGTGAAAAACTGTTTTTT	CASSLEGSLLGEKLFF